Listed here are 23 T cell receptor beta chains from one sample, sequenced in a study of cytomegalovirus exposure and HLA in healthy donors. TCRdb keeps only in-frame clones here, not all; method: immunoSEQ multiplex PCR. Of roughly 250,000 clones in the sample, 75% to 90% were seen once. The sequenced material came from PBMCs. The receptors stem from a woman aged 25 to 39 in good health and CMV-seropositive.

The chain joins TRBV27 to TRBJ1-1, with 10 bases aligning to TRBD1. V dropped 5 bases and J dropped 1; count of bases not matched to a gene: 4. The CDR3 length is 15 residues. Germline V gene lookup returns CDR1 MNHEY and CDR2 SMNVEV (reference sequence). As DNA, the CDR3 is TGTGCCAGCAGTCCCCGGACAGGGGGGAACACTGAAGCTTTCTTT. It translates to CASSPRTGGNTEAFF.

The chain carries TRBV10-3 and TRBJ2-5; possibly TRBD2 for D (6 bases). With 6 bases removed from V and 5 bases from J, the gap between germline ends came to 19 bases. The germline V gene has CDR1 ENHRY and CDR2 SYGVKD. The CDR3 contains 15 residues. CDR3: CAISGGQAGRETQYF. For the CDR3, the DNA is TGTGCCATCAGCGGAGGGCAAGCCGGACGGGAGACCCAGTACTTC.

The V call is TRBV9, the J call TRBJ1-4; D ambiguous. The V end lost 2 bases, the J end lost 0 bases, and 11 bases lay between the germline ends. Germline lookup yields CDR1 SGDLS and CDR2 YYNGEE. The length of the CDR3 is 16 residues. Here the CDR3 DNA reads TGTGCCAGCAGCGTTGGCAGAACCGCAACTAATGAAAAACTGTTTTTT. Translating it yields CASSVGRTATNEKLFF.

This clone was counted a few times. The chain couples TRBV27 to TRBJ2-7; TRBD2 is a possible D gene (6 bases). Germline V lookup: CDR1 MNHEY, CDR2 SMNVEV (reference sequence). CDR3 size: 14 residues. The V end was cut by 3 bases, the J end by 2 bases, with 11 bases between. This CDR3 reads CASSFLANTYEQYF. The CDR3, as DNA: TGTGCCAGCAGTTTCCTAGCGAATACCTACGAGCAGTACTTC.

As for this clone: Other DNA sequences within the sample encode an identical CDR3. The CDR3 is CASSLTGDTEAFF. The CDR3 coding sequence is TGCGCCAGCAGCTTGACAGGGGACACTGAAGCTTTCTTT. The chain couples TRBV5-1 to TRBJ1-1; 7 bases agree with TRBD1. The CDR3 is 13 amino acids. CDR1 and CDR2 from the germline V gene are SGHRS and YFSETQ. Unmatched junction bases numbered 0, after V lost 1 base and J lost 3 bases.

This clone has only one observation. CDR3 DNA sequence: TGTGCCAGCAGCCCCTGGGCCCTATGGGCGGGATGGGTGACCCACGAGCAGTACTTC. The encoded protein is CASSPWALWAGWVTHEQYF. The V and J genes are TRBV7-2 and TRBJ2-7, with D perhaps TRBD2 (6 bases). Germline assignment: CDR1 SGHTA and CDR2 FQGNSA. V dropped 5 bases and J dropped 5 bases, with 31 bases sitting between them. The CDR3 totals 19 residues.

The chain couples TRBV30 to TRBJ2-2; D gene ambiguous. CDR1 and CDR2 from the germline V gene are GTSNPN and SVGIG (reference sequence). V dropped 3 bases and J dropped 5 bases, with 4 bases sitting between them. The CDR3 loop spans 11 amino acids. CDR3 protein: CAWSGTGELFF. The CDR3, as DNA: TGTGCCTGGAGCGGGACCGGGGAGCTGTTTTTT.

J is TRBJ2-1 and V is TRBV5-1, with 7 bases aligning to TRBD1. With 4 bases clipped from V and 4 bases from J, the junction kept 11 bases outside the gene matches. The CDR3 is 16 amino acids. The germline V gene encodes CDR1 SGHRS and CDR2 YFSETQ. This CDR3 reads CASSITDRVPYNEQFF. CDR3 coding DNA: TGCGCCAGCAGCATTACCGACAGGGTTCCTTACAATGAGCAGTTCTTC.

This chain links TRBV30 with TRBJ2-5, with D unclear. V was cut by 0 bases and J by 4 bases, with 3 bases left in between. Germline V gives CDR1 GTSNPN, CDR2 SVGIG (reference sequence). The CDR3 spans 11 residues. CDR3 sequence: CAWSVRETQYF. CDR3 sequence (DNA): TGTGCCTGGAGTGTGCGAGAGACCCAGTACTTC.

In DNA, the CDR3 is TGTGCCAGCAGCTTCTTAGCGGGAGGATCGGACGAGCAGTACTTC. Its translation is CASSFLAGGSDEQYF. This sequence joins TRBV7-6 and TRBJ2-7; 10 bases fit TRBD2. Trimming took 3 bases from V and 5 from J; bases not matched to a gene: 7. The germline V gene encodes CDR1 SGHVS and CDR2 FNYEAQ. The CDR3 totals 15 residues.

CDR3 nucleotide sequence: TGTGACTTACCAGGCGATATGAACACTGAAGCTTTCTTT. Its translation is CDLPGDMNTEAFF. The chain is built from TRBV11-2 and TRBJ1-1; D remains unclear. Germline lookup yields CDR1 SGHAT and CDR2 FQNNGV. The length of the CDR3 is 13 residues.

The chain combines TRBV28 with TRBJ1-5, with 9 positions matching TRBD1. The V and J ends lost 5 bases and 2 bases, in that order; junction bases with no gene match: 4. The CDR3 runs to 15 residues. CDR1 MDHEN and CDR2 SYDVKM come from the germline V gene. CDR3 sequence: CASSRDREGNQPQHF. The CDR3 region has the DNA TGTGCCAGCAGTAGGGACAGGGAGGGCAATCAGCCCCAGCATTTT.

The chain recombines TRBV27 with TRBJ2-5; D is perhaps TRBD2 (5 bases). Germline V CDR1 and CDR2: MNHEY, SMNVEV (reference sequence). There are 13 residues in the CDR3. Trimming removed 5 bases at V and 5 bases at J, with 12 bases between. CDR3 in DNA: TGTGCCAGCAGTCGGGATCTGGGGGAGACCCAGTACTTC. As protein: CASSRDLGETQYF.

This clone was seen a single time. The genes are TRBV5-1 and TRBJ2-2; 14 nucleotides align to TRBD2. CDR1 is SGHRS, CDR2 YFSETQ, per germline. With 4 bases clipped from V and 7 bases from J, the junction kept 9 bases outside the gene matches. CDR3 size: 17 residues. The CDR3: CASSRNSGLAGVGELFF. The DNA for the CDR3 is TGCGCCAGCAGCCGCAATTCGGGACTAGCGGGAGTCGGGGAGCTGTTTTTT. Using reference TRBV5-1 and TRBJ2-2 for the parts outside the CDR3, the full variable domain is KAGVTQTPRYLIKTRGQQVTLSCSPISGHRSVSWYQQTPGQGLQFLFEYFSETQRNKGNFPGRFSGRQFSNSRSEMNVSTLELGDSALYLCASSRNSGLAGVGELFFGEGSRLTVL.

This chain uses TRBV7-9 with TRBJ1-4; D is ambiguous. V was shortened by 2 bases and J by 6 bases, with 10 bases between the two germline ends. CDR3 length: 14 amino acids. Germline V gene lookup returns CDR1 SEHNR and CDR2 FQNEAQ (reference sequence). The DNA of the CDR3 is TGTGCCAGCAGCTTAACGGAGGCAGATGAAAAACTGTTTTTT. Its translation is CASSLTEADEKLFF.

This chain connects TRBV11-1 to TRBJ2-1; D gene ambiguous. Between the trimmed V and J ends, which lost 1 base and 6 bases, there was a span of 7 bases. There are 13 residues in the CDR3. Germline CDR1 SGHAT, CDR2 FQDESV (reference sequence). CDR3 nucleotides: TGTGCCAGCAGCTTAGGAGTCGTCAATGAGCAGTTCTTC. Amino acids: CASSLGVVNEQFF.

The chain has TRBV19 and TRBJ2-3; the match to TRBD1 covers 7 bases. This CDR3 has 16 amino acids. Germline V gene sequence: CDR1 LNHDA, CDR2 SQIVND (reference sequence). V was clipped by 5 bases and J by 0 bases; unmatched bases: 8. The CDR3 sequence: CASSSRQGGSTDTQYF. Written as DNA, the CDR3 is TGTGCCAGTAGTTCTCGACAGGGTGGGAGCACAGATACGCAGTATTTT.

This chain joins TRBV6-1 and TRBJ2-3, with TRBD2 matching over 7 bases. The germline gives CDR1 MNHNS, CDR2 SASEGT. The CDR3 is made up of 13 amino acids. J lost 4 bases, V lost 4 bases, and 2 bases had no gene match. CDR3 protein: CASSGLAADTQYF. Written as DNA, the CDR3 is TGTGCCAGCAGTGGACTAGCTGCAGATACGCAGTATTTT.

The genes are TRBV27 and TRBJ2-1; possibly TRBD1 for D (6 bases). Germline lookup yields CDR1 MNHEY and CDR2 SMNVEV (reference sequence). The CDR3 extends over 15 amino acids. The V end lost 5 bases, the J end lost 0 bases, and 11 bases lay between the germline ends. This CDR3 is CASSKQGGSYNEQFF. The DNA of the CDR3 is TGTGCCAGCAGTAAACAGGGTGGCTCCTACAATGAGCAGTTCTTC.

Concerning this clone: This same CDR3 is encoded by further DNA sequences in the sample. CDR3 in amino acids: CASSLDRGGGYTF. The DNA of the CDR3 is TGTGCCAGCAGCTTGGACAGGGGAGGCGGCTACACCTTC. The chain joins TRBV5-4 to TRBJ1-2; 7 nucleotides match TRBD1. Germline trimming cut 0 bases from V and 8 bases from J; bases unmatched to any gene: 4. Germline CDR1 SGHNT, CDR2 YYREEE (reference sequence). This CDR3 has 13 amino acids.

The chain couples TRBV27 to TRBJ1-5; TRBD1 is a possible D gene (5 bases). The CDR3 spans 17 residues. CDR1 and CDR2 (germline): MNHEY, SMNVEV (reference sequence). The V end lost 3 bases, the J end lost 0 bases, and 15 bases lay between the germline ends. CDR3 DNA: TGTGCCAGCAGTTTTTTAGGGGAGGTAAATAGCAATCAGCCCCAGCATTTT. Encoded protein: CASSFLGEVNSNQPQHF.

The rearrangement uses TRBV4-1 and TRBJ2-2; D is undetermined. Germline V lookup: CDR1 MGHRA, CDR2 YSYEKL. The V end lost 3 bases, the J end lost 4 bases, and 9 bases lay between the germline ends. The CDR3 extends over 14 amino acids. DNA for the CDR3: TGCGCCAGCAGCCACCAGCAGCGCACCGGGGAGCTGTTTTTT. Translating it yields CASSHQQRTGELFF.

This chain uses TRBV6-1 with TRBJ2-1; no definite D call. Germline-derived CDR1 and CDR2 are MNHNS and SASEGT. Deletions cut 7 bases from V and 7 bases from J, with 5 bases between. The CDR3 spans 10 residues. This CDR3 is CASNRNEQFF. CDR3 DNA sequence: TGTGCCAGCAACAGAAATGAGCAGTTCTTC.